Sequencing of this T cell receptor beta chain was carried out in a study of T cells expressing NK-cell markers (dated by TCRdb to 2020 to 2021). The study in broad terms: Fewer than ten donors provided sorted CD3+CD56+NKG2C+, CD3+CD56+NKG2C- and CD3+CD56-NKG2C+ T-cell subsets, whose TCR beta-chain repertoires were profiled. Of the eight sequenced donors, seven were found to be HCMV-seropositive and one was found to be HCMV-seronegative. All eight donors whose samples were sequenced were randomly selected healthy volunteers, three of them men and five women. The libraries were sequenced on Illumina HiSeq 2000/2500, MiSeq or NextSeq, producing 2 x 150 bp reads.

HCMV-specific IgG was detected in serum with a commercial ELISA kit to determine HCMV serostatus. Peripheral blood mononuclear cells were isolated from blood by Ficoll density gradient centrifugation. The cysteine opens and the phenylalanine closes a CDR3 of 13 amino acids. No nucleotide data were recorded. The germline V gene yields SQVTM for CDR1 and ANQGSEA for CDR2. Sequencing took place on an Illumina HiSeq 2000. TCR beta cDNA libraries were prepared using 5'RACE template switching, which introduced a universal primer site and unique molecular identifiers. cDNA synthesis was primed from the TCR beta constant segment, followed by two successive PCR amplification steps. For the original study's pipeline: Reads were demultiplexed and grouped by UMI with MIGEC, and clonotypes were assembled and quantified with MiTCR. To exclude erroneous sequences, only TCR cDNA sequences supported by at least two reads were retained. Downstream repertoire analysis used the tcR package, and clonotypes were matched across fractions by CDR3 nucleotide sequence plus V segment. VDJmatch was used to annotate antigen specificity against VDJdb, with one amino acid substitution in CDR3 allowed. TCRdb reprocessed the reads and provides one entry for every CDR3 protein sequence; no DNA is given. These V and J calls originate from TCRdb's pipeline instead of the authors' own analysis. This sample's table lists about 430,000 distinct CDR3 sequences. Together, the top ten hold roughly 1.4% of the sample.

Study-level results and caveats: Those dominant clonotypes were again the most abundant among CD3+CD56-NKG2C+ cells in a handful of donors, at about 28.3-65%. For about 6 donors, the dominant CD3+CD56+NKG2C+ clonotypes were among the top 10 CD8+ clonotypes and accounted for about 1.0-7.5% of CD8+ T cells. Whether the expanded NKG2C-expressing T cell clones were specific for HCMV antigens was left unclear.

With regard to this clonotype: Its antigen is not yet known.

The chain is made from TRBV29-1 and TRBJ2-7; TCRdb's D call of TRBD1 is untestable without DNA. The source of this sequence is a woman in her fifties or sixties in good health. Donor details come from another sample of the same person, matched by shared clones. Sequencing was performed on blood T cells: a sorted CD56 or NKG2C T cell subset, CD4+ or CD8+ T cells, or bulk PBMC T cells (not recorded which). The CDR3 sequence is CSVAGGPNYEQYF.